One T cell receptor beta chain is described in this entry. Its antigen specificity is not known. No base qualities exist here, and no much larger clone lies one base off it. The data were taken from a study of PD-L1 blockade in urothelial cancer (TCRdb year 2017). Background for the entire study: Therapy was started around 2014 for all patients, and atezolizumab 1,200 mg was administered intravenously every 3 weeks. About 90% of the 29 patients were identified as males with urothelial cancer of bladder origin, and a prior smoking history was reported by 18 of 29 patients. An ECOG performance status of 0 or 1 was recorded for the patients, and 0 to 3 prior chemotherapy regimens had been received by the patients. Blood samples were analyzed 3 weeks after the start of treatment (second dose) and 6 weeks after the start of treatment. Blood samples gave median yields of 141,255 T cells and approximately 80,000 unique TCRs, along with a median clonality of around 0.08. The study, an exploratory multi-omic analysis, examined somatic, immune and clinical correlates of response to PD-L1 blockade with atezolizumab in urothelial cancer. Pretreatment tumor samples, along with matched peripheral blood collected serially before and after atezolizumab treatment, underwent TCR sequencing. Durable clinical benefit was defined as a progression-free survival longer than 6 months, and TCR features were additionally tested against progression-free survival and overall survival. Whole exome sequencing and RNA sequencing of pretreatment tumors were performed alongside TCR sequencing in the same patients. Several patients reached durable clinical benefit, while 15 to 20 patients did not. Approximately 29 patients had pretreatment blood TCR-seq, approximately 24 had at least one posttreatment blood collection, and approximately 24 had tumor TCR-seq.

Synthetic TCR analog templates were spiked into each PCR to estimate absolute template abundance from read counts. The immunoSEQ assay used bias-controlled V and J gene primers to amplify TCRbeta CDR3 regions from genomic DNA. Sequencing of rearranged TCRbeta segments was performed at approximately 20X coverage. Concerning the study's data processing: Sequencing errors were corrected by clustering and CDR3s were annotated against IMGT to assign V, D and J genes. Downstream analyses used only productive TCRbeta rearrangements and left out out-of-frame or stop-codon sequences. Clonality was calculated as one minus the Shannon entropy normalized by the log of the number of unique productive sequences. Clones differing between time points or between blood and tumor were identified using Fisher's exact test with Benjamini-Hochberg correction, with an adjusted p below 0.01 applied as the threshold. TCRdb mirrors the immuneACCESS table, restricted to in-frame sequences. Some clones are absent from its copies; in checked studies, under half trace to an unresolved V gene, and the reason for the others is unknown. V and J calls and clone size are those listed in that table; D and trimming were worked out from the DNA. This sample comprises nearly 35,000 clones, 84% of them detected only once. Of the sample, 15% to 17% falls within the top ten clones.

The sample's time point label is to be understood as: pretreatment peripheral blood. A total of approximately 27 patients with locally advanced or metastatic urothelial carcinoma, treated at Memorial Sloan Kettering on a trial protocol, made up the cohort. Peripheral blood mononuclear cells were collected pretreatment and during treatment, at between 1 and 8 total time points per patient. The Qiagen DNeasy Blood extraction kit was used to purify genomic DNA from total PBMCs and from tumor samples. Collected pretreatment and during treatment, PBMCs were isolated and stored as previously described. The research as a whole found: Improved progression-free and overall survival was associated with having pretreatment peripheral blood TCR clonality below the median. Small sample size (n ≈ 27) and many exploratory analyses mean the results are intended to be hypothesis-generating. Among patients with durable benefit, tumor-associated TCR clones showed greater expansion in peripheral blood 3 weeks after treatment started (n ≈ 20, p = 0.022).

Trimming removed 7 bases from V and 3 bases from J; the gene matches leave 4 bases unexplained. CDR1 and CDR2 (SGDLS, YYNGEE) derive from the germline V gene. The CDR3 measures 12 amino acids from cysteine to phenylalanine. CDR3 DNA is the only sequence kept; it has 36 bases, read in frame from the first base. Recombination connected TRBV9 to TRBJ2-7, with 7 middle bases fitting TRBD1. The TCR originated in a man in his 60s with urothelial cancer. The material was PBMCs, obtained around atezolizumab (anti-PD-L1) treatment. The DNA is as follows: TGTGCCAGCTCGCCAGGGGGCTACGAGCAGTACTTC. This encodes CASSPGGYEQYF. Where the CDR3 stops, the reference TRBV9 and TRBJ2-7 genes take over; the full variable domain is DSGVTQTPKHLITATGQRVTLRCSPRSGDLSVYWYQQSLDQGLQFLIQYYNGEERAKGNILERFSAQQFPDLHSELNLSSLELGDSALYFCASSPGGYEQYFGPGTRLTVT.